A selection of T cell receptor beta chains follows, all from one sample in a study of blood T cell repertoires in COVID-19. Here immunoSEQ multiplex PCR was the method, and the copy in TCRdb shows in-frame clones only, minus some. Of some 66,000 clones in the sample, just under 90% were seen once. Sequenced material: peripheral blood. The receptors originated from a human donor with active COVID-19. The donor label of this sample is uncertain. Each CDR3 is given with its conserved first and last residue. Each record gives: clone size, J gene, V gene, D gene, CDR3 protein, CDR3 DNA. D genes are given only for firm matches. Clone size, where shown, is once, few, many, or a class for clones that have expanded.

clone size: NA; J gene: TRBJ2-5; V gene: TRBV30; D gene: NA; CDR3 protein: CAWKAANLQETQYF; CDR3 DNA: TGTGCCTGGAAAGCCGCGAATCTCCAAGAGACCCAGTACTTC
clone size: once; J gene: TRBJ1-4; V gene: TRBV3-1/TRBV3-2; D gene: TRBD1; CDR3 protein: CASSQAGGSNEKLFF; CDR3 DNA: TGTGCCAGCAGCCAAGCAGGGGGTTCTAATGAAAAACTGTTTTTT
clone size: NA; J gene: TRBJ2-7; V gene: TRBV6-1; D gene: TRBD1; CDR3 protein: CASSGANTGASYEQYF; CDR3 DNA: TGTGCCAGCAGTGGGGCCAATACAGGGGCAAGCTACGAGCAGTACTTC
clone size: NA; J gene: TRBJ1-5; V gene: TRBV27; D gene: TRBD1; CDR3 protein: CASSLGTGFQPQHF; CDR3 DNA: TGTGCCAGCAGTTTAGGGACAGGGTTTCAGCCCCAGCATTTT
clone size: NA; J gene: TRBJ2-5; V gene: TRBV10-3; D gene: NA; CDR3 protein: CAVYELLETQYF; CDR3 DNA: TGTGCCGTGTATGAGCTGTTAGAGACCCAGTACTTC
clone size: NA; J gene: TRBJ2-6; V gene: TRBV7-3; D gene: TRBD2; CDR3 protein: CASSSRLAGGSGANVLTF; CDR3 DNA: TGTGCCAGCAGCTCGAGACTAGCGGGAGGCTCTGGGGCCAACGTCCTGACTTTC
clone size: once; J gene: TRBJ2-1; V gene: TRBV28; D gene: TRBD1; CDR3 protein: CASSDRVNEQFF; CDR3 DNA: TGTGCCAGCAGTGACAGGGTCAATGAGCAGTTCTTC
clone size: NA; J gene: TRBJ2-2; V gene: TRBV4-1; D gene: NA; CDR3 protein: CASSHSTLANTGELFF; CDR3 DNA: TGCGCCAGCAGCCACTCTACCCTTGCGAACACCGGGGAGCTGTTTTTT
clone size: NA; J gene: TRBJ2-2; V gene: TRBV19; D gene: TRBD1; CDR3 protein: CASSIDRVTGELFF; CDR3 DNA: TGTGCCAGTAGTATCGACAGGGTCACCGGGGAGCTGTTTTTT
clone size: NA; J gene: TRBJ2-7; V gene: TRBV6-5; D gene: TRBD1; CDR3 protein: CASSYSIGTGVREQYF; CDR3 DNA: TGTGCCAGCAGTTACTCGATTGGGACAGGGGTTCGGGAGCAGTACTTC
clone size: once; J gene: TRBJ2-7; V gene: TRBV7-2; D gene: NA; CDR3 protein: CASSPPTIYEQYF; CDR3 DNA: TGTGCCAGCAGCCCCCCGACAATCTACGAGCAGTACTTC
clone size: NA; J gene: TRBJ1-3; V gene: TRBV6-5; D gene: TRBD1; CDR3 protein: CASRQGETNTIYF; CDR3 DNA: TGTGCCAGCAGACAGGGGGAAACGAACACCATATATTTT
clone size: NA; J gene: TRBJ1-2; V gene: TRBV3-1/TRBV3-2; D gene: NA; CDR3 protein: CASSQERGGYTF; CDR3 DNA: TGTGCCAGCAGCCAAGAACGTGGCGGCTACACCTTC
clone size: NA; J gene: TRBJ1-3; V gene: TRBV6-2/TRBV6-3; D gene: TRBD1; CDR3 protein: CASSYSTTGQDSGNTIYF; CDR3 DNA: TGTGCCAGCAGTTACTCCACTACTGGACAGGACTCTGGAAACACCATATATTTT
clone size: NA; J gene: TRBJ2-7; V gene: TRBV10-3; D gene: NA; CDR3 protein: CAISEYADEQYF; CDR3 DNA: TGTGCCATCAGTGAGTACGCGGACGAGCAGTACTTC
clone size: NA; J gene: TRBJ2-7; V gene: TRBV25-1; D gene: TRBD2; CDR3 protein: CASSDSTGTSFEQYF; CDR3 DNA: TGTGCCAGCAGCGATTCAACCGGGACTAGTTTTGAGCAGTACTTC
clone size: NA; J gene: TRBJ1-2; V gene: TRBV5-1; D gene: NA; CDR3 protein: CASSLETVRGYTF; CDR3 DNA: TGCGCCAGCAGCTTGGAGACAGTTCGAGGCTACACCTTC
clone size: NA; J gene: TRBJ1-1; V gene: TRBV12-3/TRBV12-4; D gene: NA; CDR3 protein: CASSQRLMAEAFF; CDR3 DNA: TGTGCCAGCAGTCAGAGACTTATGGCTGAAGCTTTCTTT
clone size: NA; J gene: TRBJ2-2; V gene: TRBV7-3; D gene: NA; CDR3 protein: CASSSGQSGELFF; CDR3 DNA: TGTGCCAGCAGCTCCGGACAGTCCGGGGAGCTGTTTTTT
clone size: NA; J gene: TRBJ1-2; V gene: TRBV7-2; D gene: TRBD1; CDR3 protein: CASSLVGLTGTSYGYTF; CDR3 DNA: TGTGCCAGCAGCTTAGTTGGCCTGACAGGGACCTCCTATGGCTACACCTTC
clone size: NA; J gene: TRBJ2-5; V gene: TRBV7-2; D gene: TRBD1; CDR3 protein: CASSPVDRVITAGETQYF; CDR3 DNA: TGTGCCAGCAGCCCCGTGGACAGGGTTATCACCGCAGGAGAGACCCAGTACTTC
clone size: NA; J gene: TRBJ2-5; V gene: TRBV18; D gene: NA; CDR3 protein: CASSPSRETQYF; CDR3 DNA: TGTGCCAGCTCACCATCGAGGGAGACCCAGTACTTC
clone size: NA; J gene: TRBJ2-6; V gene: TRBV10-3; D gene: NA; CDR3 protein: CAISGELSGANVLTF; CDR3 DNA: TGTGCCATCAGTGGGGAGTTGTCTGGGGCCAACGTCCTGACTTTC
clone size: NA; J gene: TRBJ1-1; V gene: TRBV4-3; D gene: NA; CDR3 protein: CASSQDRTEAFF; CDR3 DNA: TGCGCCAGCAGCCAAGACCGCACTGAAGCTTTCTTT
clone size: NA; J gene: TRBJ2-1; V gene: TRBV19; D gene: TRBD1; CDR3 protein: CATQLQGAINEQFF; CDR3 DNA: TGTGCCACCCAACTCCAGGGGGCGATCAATGAGCAGTTCTTC
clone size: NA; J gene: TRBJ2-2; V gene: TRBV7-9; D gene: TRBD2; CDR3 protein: CASSLLAGAVGELFF; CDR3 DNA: TGTGCCAGCAGCTTACTAGCGGGAGCTGTCGGGGAGCTGTTTTTT
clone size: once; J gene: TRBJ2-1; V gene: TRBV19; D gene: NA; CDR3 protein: CASSIGGVYNEQFF; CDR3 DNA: TGTGCCAGTAGTATAGGGGGGGTCTACAATGAGCAGTTCTTC
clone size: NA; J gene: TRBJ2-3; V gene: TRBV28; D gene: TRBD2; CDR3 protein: CASSSPVLAGNTDTQYF; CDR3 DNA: TGTGCCAGCAGTTCCCCGGTACTAGCGGGAAACACAGATACGCAGTATTTT
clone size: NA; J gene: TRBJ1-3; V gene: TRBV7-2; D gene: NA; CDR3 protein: CASSLAVQVANTIYF; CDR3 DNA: TGTGCCAGCAGCTTAGCGGTCCAGGTGGCAAACACCATATATTTT
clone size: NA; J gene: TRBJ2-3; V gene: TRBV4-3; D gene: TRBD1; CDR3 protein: CASSHLLDRGPDTQYF; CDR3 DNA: TGCGCCAGCAGCCACCTACTGGACAGGGGGCCAGATACGCAGTATTTT
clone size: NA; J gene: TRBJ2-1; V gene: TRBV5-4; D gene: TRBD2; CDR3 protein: CASSGGLAALNEQFF; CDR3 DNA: TGTGCCAGCAGCGGAGGACTAGCGGCCCTCAATGAGCAGTTCTTC
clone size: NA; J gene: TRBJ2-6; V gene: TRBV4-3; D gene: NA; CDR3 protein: CASSLGLSGANVLTF; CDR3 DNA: TGCGCCAGCAGCCTTGGCCTGTCTGGGGCCAACGTCCTGACTTTC
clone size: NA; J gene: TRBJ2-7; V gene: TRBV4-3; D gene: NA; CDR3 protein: CASSQELAREQYF; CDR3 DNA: TGCGCCAGCAGCCAAGAACTAGCTCGCGAGCAGTACTTC
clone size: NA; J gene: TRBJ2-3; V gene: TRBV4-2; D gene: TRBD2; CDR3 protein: CASSSSGGEDTQYF; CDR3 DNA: TGTGCCAGCAGCAGTAGCGGGGGGGAGGATACGCAGTATTTT
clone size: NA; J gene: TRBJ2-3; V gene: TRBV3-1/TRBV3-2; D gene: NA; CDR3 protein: CASSQDLGGITDTQYF; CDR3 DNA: TGTGCCAGCAGCCAAGATCTGGGGGGAATCACAGATACGCAGTATTTT
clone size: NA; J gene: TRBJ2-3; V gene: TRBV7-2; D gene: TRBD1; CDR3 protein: CASSLTFDRGADTQYF; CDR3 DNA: TGTGCCAGCAGCTTAACTTTCGACAGGGGAGCAGATACGCAGTATTTT
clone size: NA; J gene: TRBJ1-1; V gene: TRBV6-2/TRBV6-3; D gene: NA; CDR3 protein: CASSYPRTANTEAFF; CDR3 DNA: TGTGCCAGCAGTTACCCAAGGACAGCGAACACTGAAGCTTTCTTT
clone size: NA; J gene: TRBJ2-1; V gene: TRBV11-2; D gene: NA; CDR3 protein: CASSSEGGEQFF; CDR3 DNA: TGTGCCAGCAGTTCCGAGGGTGGCGAGCAGTTCTTC
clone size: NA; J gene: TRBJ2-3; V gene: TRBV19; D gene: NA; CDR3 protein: CASNPNRADTQYF; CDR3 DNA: TGTGCCAGTAACCCGAACAGGGCCGATACGCAGTATTTT
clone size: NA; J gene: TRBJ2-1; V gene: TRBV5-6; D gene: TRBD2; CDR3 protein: CASSLGLAGGNEQFF; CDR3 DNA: TGTGCCAGCAGCCTGGGACTAGCGGGAGGGAATGAGCAGTTCTTC
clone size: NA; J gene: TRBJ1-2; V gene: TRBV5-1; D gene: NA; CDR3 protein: CASSLDTRGGYTF; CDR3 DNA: TGCGCCAGCAGCTTGGACACTCGAGGGGGCTACACCTTC
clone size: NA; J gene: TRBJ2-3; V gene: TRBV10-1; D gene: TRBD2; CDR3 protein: CASSESGLAGWADTQYF; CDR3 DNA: TGCGCCAGCAGTGAGTCTGGACTAGCGGGGTGGGCAGATACGCAGTATTTT
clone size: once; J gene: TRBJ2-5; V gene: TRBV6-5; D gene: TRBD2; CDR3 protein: CASRRSGRRETQYF; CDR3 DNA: TGTGCCAGTCGACGGAGCGGGAGACGAGAGACCCAGTACTTC
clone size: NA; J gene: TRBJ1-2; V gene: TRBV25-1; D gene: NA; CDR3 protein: CASSESQGNYYGYTF; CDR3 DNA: TGTGCCAGCAGTGAATCTCAGGGAAACTACTATGGCTACACCTTC
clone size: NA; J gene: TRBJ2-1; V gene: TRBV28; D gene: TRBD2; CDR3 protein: CASSLTTGGKEFF; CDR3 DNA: TGTGCCAGCAGTTTAACCACCGGGGGGAAGGAGTTCTTC
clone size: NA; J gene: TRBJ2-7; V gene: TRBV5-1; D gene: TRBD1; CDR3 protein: CASSLGQGTFHEQYF; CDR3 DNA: TGCGCCAGCAGCTTGGGACAGGGGACGTTTCACGAGCAGTACTTC
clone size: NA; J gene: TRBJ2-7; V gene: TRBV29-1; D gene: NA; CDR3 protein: CSVDSGNIYEQYF; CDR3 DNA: TGCAGCGTTGATTCAGGGAATATTTACGAGCAGTACTTC
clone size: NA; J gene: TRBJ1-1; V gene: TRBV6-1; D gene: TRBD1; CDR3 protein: CASSDGGQGRAFF; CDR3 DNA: TGTGCCAGCAGTGACGGGGGACAGGGGCGGGCTTTCTTT
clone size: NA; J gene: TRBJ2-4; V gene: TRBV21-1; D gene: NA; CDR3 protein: CASSKERAGGEENIQYF; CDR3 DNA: TGTGCCAGCAGCAAAGAAAGGGCAGGGGGCGAAGAAAACATTCAGTACTTC
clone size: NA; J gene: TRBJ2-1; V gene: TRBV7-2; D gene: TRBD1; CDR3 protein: CASSLGTGRWGDEQFF; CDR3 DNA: TGTGCCAGCAGCTTAGGGACAGGGCGTTGGGGAGATGAGCAGTTCTTC